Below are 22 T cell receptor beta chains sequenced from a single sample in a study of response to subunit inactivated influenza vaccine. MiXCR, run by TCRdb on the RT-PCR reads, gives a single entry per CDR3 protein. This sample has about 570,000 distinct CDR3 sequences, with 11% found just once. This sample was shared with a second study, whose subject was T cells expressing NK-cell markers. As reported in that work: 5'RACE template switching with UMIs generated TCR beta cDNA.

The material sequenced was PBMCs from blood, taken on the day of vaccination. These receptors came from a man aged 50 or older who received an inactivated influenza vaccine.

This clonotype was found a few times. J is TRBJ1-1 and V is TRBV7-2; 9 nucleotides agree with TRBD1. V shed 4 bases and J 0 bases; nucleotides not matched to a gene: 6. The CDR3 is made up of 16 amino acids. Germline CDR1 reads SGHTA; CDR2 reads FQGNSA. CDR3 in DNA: TGTGCCAGCAGCTGGACCGGGACAGGGATGAACACTGAAGCTTTCTTT. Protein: CASSWTGTGMNTEAFF.

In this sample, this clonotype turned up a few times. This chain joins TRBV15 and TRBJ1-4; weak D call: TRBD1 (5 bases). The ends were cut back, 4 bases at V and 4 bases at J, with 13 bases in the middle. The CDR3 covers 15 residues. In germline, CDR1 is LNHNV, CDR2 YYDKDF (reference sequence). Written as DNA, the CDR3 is TGTGCCACCAGCACTCTGACAGAGAGTAATGAAAAACTGTTTTTT. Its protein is CATSTLTESNEKLFF.

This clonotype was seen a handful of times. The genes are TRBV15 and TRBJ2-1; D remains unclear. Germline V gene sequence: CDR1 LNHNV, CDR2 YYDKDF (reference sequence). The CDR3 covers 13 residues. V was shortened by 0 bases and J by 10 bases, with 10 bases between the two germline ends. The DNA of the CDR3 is TGTGCCACCAGCAGAGATGGGTATAGCGAGCAGTTCTTC. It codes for CATSRDGYSEQFF.

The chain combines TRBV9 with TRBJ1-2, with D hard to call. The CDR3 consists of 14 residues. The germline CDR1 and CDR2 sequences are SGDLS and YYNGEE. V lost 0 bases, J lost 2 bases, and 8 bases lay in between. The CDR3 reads CASSVAGRNYGYTF. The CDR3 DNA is TGTGCCAGCAGCGTAGCCGGCAGGAACTATGGCTACACCTTC.

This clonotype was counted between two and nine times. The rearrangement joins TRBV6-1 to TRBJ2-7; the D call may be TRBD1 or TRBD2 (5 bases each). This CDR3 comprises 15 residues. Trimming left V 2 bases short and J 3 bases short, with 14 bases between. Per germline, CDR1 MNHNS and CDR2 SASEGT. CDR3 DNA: TGTGCCAGCAGTGAACCGGGGCGTTCAAACTACGAGCAGTACTTC. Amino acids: CASSEPGRSNYEQYF.

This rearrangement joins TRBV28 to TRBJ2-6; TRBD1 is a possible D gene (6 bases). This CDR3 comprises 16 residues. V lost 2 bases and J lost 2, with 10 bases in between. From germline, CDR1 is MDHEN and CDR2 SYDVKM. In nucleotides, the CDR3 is TGTGCCAGCAGTTTACAGGGGCTTACTGGGGCCAACGTCCTGACTTTC. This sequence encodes CASSLQGLTGANVLTF.

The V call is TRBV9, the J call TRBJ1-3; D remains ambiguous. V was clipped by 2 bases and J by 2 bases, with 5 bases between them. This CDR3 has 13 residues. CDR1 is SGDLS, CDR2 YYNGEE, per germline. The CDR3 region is CASSVRTGNTIYF. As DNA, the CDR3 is TGTGCCAGCAGCGTGAGGACTGGAAACACCATATATTTT.

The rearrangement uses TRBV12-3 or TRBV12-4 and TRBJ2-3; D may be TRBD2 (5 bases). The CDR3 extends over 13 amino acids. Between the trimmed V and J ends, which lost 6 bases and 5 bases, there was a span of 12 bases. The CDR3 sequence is CASSAPGRDTQYF. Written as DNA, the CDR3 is TGTGCCAGCAGCGCCCCTGGGAGAGATACGCAGTATTTT.

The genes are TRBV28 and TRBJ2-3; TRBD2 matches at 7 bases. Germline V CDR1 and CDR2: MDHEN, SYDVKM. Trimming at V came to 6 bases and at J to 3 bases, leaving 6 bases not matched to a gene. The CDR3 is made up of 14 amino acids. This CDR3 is CASSRTRGTDTQYF. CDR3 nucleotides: TGTGCCAGCAGCAGGACTAGAGGGACAGATACGCAGTATTTT.

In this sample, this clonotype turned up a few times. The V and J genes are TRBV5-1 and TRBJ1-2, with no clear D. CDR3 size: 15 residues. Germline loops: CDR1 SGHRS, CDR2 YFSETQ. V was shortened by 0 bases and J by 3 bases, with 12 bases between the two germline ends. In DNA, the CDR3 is TGCGCCAGCAGCTTGGCCAGTTGGAACGACTATGGCTACACCTTC. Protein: CASSLASWNDYGYTF. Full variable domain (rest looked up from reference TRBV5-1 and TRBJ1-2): KAGVTQTPRYLIKTRGQQVTLSCSPISGHRSVSWYQQTPGQGLQFLFEYFSETQRNKGNFPGRFSGRQFSNSRSEMNVSTLELGDSALYLCASSLASWNDYGYTFGSGTRLTVV.

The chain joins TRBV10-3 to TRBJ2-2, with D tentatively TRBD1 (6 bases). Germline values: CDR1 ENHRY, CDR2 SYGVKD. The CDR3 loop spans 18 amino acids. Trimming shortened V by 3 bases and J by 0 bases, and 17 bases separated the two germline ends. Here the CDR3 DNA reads TGTGCCATCAGTGATTTGACCGGACAGACTCCGAACACCGGGGAGCTGTTTTTT. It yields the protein CAISDLTGQTPNTGELFF.

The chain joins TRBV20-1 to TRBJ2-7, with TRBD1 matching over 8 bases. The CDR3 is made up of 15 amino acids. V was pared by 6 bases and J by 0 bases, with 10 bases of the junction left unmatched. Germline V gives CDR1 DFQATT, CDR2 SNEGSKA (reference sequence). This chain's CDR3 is CSAKHRDRSSYEQYF. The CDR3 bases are TGCAGTGCGAAACATCGGGACAGGAGCTCCTACGAGCAGTACTTC.

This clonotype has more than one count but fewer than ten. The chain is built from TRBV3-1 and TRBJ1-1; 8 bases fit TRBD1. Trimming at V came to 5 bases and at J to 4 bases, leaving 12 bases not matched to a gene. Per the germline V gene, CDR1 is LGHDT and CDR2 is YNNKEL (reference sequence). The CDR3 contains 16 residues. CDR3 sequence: CASSFHRGVRGTEAFF. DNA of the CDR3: TGTGCCAGCAGCTTCCACAGGGGGGTCCGTGGCACTGAAGCTTTCTTT.

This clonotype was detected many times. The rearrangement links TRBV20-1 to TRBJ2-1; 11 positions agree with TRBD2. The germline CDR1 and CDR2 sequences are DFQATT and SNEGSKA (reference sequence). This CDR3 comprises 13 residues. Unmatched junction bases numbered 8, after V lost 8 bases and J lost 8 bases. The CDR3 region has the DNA TGCAGTCATAGCGGGGGGGCTCGGCATGAGCAGTTCTTC. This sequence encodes CSHSGGARHEQFF.

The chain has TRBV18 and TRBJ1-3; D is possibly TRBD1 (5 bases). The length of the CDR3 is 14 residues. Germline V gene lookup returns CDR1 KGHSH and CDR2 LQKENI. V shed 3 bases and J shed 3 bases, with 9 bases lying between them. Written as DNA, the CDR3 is TGTGCCAGCTCACCCGGAAGGGGTGGAAACACCATATATTTT. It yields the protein CASSPGRGGNTIYF.

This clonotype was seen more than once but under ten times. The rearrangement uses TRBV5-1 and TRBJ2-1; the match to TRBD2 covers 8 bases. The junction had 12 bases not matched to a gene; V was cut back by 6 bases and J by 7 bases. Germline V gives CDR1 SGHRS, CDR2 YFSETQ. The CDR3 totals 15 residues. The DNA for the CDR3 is TGCGCCAGCAAGGCGATATTAGCGGGGAGTAATGAGCAGTTCTTC. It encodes CASKAILAGSNEQFF. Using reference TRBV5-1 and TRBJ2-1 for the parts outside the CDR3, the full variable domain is KAGVTQTPRYLIKTRGQQVTLSCSPISGHRSVSWYQQTPGQGLQFLFEYFSETQRNKGNFPGRFSGRQFSNSRSEMNVSTLELGDSALYLCASKAILAGSNEQFFGPGTRLTVL.

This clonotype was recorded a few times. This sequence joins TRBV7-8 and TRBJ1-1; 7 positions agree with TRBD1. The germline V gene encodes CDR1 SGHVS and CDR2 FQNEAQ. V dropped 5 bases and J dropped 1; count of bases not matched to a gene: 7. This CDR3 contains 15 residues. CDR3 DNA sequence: TGTGCCAGCAGCACACCAAACAGGGGGAACACTGAAGCTTTCTTT. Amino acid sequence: CASSTPNRGNTEAFF.

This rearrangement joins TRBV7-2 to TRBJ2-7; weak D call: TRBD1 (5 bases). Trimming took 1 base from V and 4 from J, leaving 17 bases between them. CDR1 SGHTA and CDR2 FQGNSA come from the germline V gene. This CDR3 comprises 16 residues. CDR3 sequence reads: CASSLGLRVGTYEQYF. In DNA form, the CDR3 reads TGTGCCAGCAGCTTAGGGCTCAGGGTAGGAACTTACGAGCAGTACTTC.

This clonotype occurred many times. The chain's CDR3 is CASSWTGGLEQYF. DNA of the CDR3: TGTGCCAGCAGCTGGACAGGGGGATTAGAGCAGTACTTC. The chain has TRBV5-6 and TRBJ2-7; 10 nucleotides align to TRBD1. The CDR3 consists of 13 residues. V lost 3 bases to trimming and J lost 7 bases; unmatched junction nucleotides: 4. Germline values: CDR1 SGHDT, CDR2 YYEEEE.

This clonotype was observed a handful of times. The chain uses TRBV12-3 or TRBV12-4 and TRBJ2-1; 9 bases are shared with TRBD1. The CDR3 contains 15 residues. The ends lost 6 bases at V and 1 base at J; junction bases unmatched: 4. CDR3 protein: CASRQQGASYNEQFF. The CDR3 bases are TGTGCCAGCAGGCAACAGGGGGCTTCCTACAATGAGCAGTTCTTC.

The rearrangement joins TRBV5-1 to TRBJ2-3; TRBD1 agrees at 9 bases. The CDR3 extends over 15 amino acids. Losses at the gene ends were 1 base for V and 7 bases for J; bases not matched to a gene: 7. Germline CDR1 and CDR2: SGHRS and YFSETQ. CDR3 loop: CASSLLDRGSYTQYF. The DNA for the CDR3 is TGCGCCAGCAGCTTGTTGGACAGGGGATCGTATACGCAGTATTTT.

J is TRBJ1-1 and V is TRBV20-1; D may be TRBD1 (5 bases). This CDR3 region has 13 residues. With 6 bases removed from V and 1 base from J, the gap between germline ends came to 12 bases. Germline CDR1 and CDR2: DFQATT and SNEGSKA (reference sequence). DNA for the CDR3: TGCAGTGCCAGGGACTGGGAGAACACTGAAGCTTTCTTT. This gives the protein CSARDWENTEAFF.